This T cell receptor beta chain was identified during a study of early T cells in non-severe SARS-CoV-2 infection. The overall study: It was bulk RNA from unsorted whole blood that was sequenced, and the chains were unpaired.

Points from the study as a whole: Comparison of clonotypes with VDJdb favored anti-spike CD8 responses while missing private and CD4 specificities.

Unique molecular identifiers (one per individual cDNA molecule) were attached. Each CDR3 protein gets one entry after TCRdb re-called the 5' RACE reads with MiXCR. The sample comprises about 39,000 distinct CDR3 sequences, over 4% of which are singletons, and around 4.7% rests with the top ten. On this clonotype: Its target is not known.

Per the germline V gene, CDR1 is MNHEY and CDR2 is SMNVEV (reference sequence). CDR3 length equals 12 residues. The V end was cut by 3 bases, the J end by 5 bases, with 7 bases between. V and J are TRBV27 and TRBJ1-2; a possible D gene is TRBD1 (5 bases). The source of this sequence is an adult who was a healthcare worker with PCR-confirmed SARS-CoV-2 infection or an uninfected control (not recorded which). The sequenced material came from whole blood. The CDR3 nucleotides read TGTGCCAGCAGTTTGGCAGGGTATGGCTACACCTTC. It encodes CASSLAGYGYTF.